This passage covers 29 T cell receptor beta chains from one sample sequenced in a study of Graves' ophthalmopathy and Graves' hyperthyroidism. Amplified material comprised TCR beta CDR3 regions derived from RNA transcripts. HTBI primers were employed in first-round RT-PCR, then a second-round multiplex PCR followed. TCRdb re-called the multiplex PCR reads with MiXCR, one entry per CDR3 protein. The sample contains roughly 300,000 distinct CDR3 sequences, 17% of which appear only once. Sequencing used peripheral blood. Source of these receptors: an adult man with Graves' ophthalmopathy.

This clonotype was observed a few times. As DNA, the CDR3 is TGTGCCAGCTCAACTTGGGGGGCCGCCGGACCGTATGGCTACACCTTC. Translation: CASSTWGAAGPYGYTF. The chain couples TRBV11-1 to TRBJ1-2; D is perhaps TRBD1 (6 bases). Germline loops: CDR1 SGHAT, CDR2 FQDESV (reference sequence). This CDR3 is 16 amino acids long. Trimming removed 8 bases from V and 5 bases from J, with 24 bases in between. The whole variable domain, remainder taken from reference TRBV11-1 and TRBJ1-2, is EAEVAQSPRYKITEKSQAVAFWCDPISGHATLYWYRQILGQGPELLVQFQDESVVDDSQLPKDRFSAERLKGVDSTLKIQPAELGDSAMYLCASSTWGAAGPYGYTFGSGTRLTVV.

At least ten counts were recorded for this clonotype. The chain is built from TRBV18 and TRBJ1-5; tentatively, D is TRBD1 (6 bases). V was trimmed by 8 bases and J by 4 bases, leaving 12 bases between them. CDR1 and CDR2 (germline): KGHSH, LQKENI. The CDR3 sequence is 13 residues long. The CDR3 reads CASARGANQPQHF. The CDR3 region has the DNA TGTGCCAGCGCTCGGGGGGCGAATCAGCCCCAGCATTTT.

The chain joins TRBV20-1 to TRBJ1-1; D possibly corresponds to TRBD1 (5 bases). The CDR3 runs to 12 residues. Looked up from germline, CDR1 is DFQATT and CDR2 is SNEGSKA (reference sequence). V lost 5 bases and J 0 bases, leaving 7 bases between the germline ends. The CDR3 DNA reads as TGCAGTGCTGACAGCATGAACACTGAAGCTTTCTTT. Translating gives CSADSMNTEAFF.

The gene calls are TRBV12-3 or TRBV12-4 and TRBJ2-7; TRBD1 aligns across 9 bases. This CDR3 contains 15 residues. With V trimmed by 6 bases and J by 3 bases, 9 bases remained unmatched. The CDR3 here is CASSHGPGQGYEQYF. CDR3 nucleotide sequence: TGTGCCAGCAGCCATGGGCCGGGACAGGGCTACGAGCAGTACTTC.

This clonotype was observed many times. The junction does not match germline at one end; this may be a read error. CDR3 nucleotide sequence: TGTGCCAGCAGCTTGTGGGGTCAAGAGTCGAACTCTGAAGCTTTCTTT. Its translation is CASSLWGQESNSEAFF. The chain carries TRBV7-4 and TRBJ1-1, with D hard to call. The CDR3 loop spans 16 amino acids. Germline assignment: CDR1 SGHVT and CDR2 SQSDAQ.

This clonotype was detected many times. This chain joins TRBV24-1 and TRBJ2-5, with D unresolved. Trimming left V 2 bases short and J 5 bases short, with 8 bases between. The CDR3 length is 13 residues. Germline V lookup: CDR1 KGHDR, CDR2 SFDVKD. The CDR3 protein is CATSDWTGETQYF. In DNA form, the CDR3 reads TGTGCCACCAGTGATTGGACCGGCGAGACCCAGTACTTC.

In its sample, this clonotype was seen many times. V is TRBV6-1 and J is TRBJ2-7; maybe TRBD2 (6 bases). The CDR3 has 14 residues. Germline CDR1 is MNHNS and CDR2 is SASEGT. Trimming stripped 1 base from V and 6 bases from J, with 13 bases between. The CDR3 spells CASSEDPAGGEQYF. CDR3 nucleotide sequence: TGTGCCAGCAGTGAAGACCCGGCCGGGGGCGAGCAGTACTTC.

This clonotype was observed at least ten times. The gene calls are TRBV2 and TRBJ2-1; 16 positions agree with TRBD2. The CDR3 length is 16 residues. V lost 4 bases to trimming and J lost 8 bases; unmatched junction nucleotides: 5. CDR1 SNHLY and CDR2 FYNNEI come from the germline V gene. CDR3 sequence: CASSAAGTSGRDEQFF. CDR3 DNA sequence: TGTGCCAGCAGTGCGGCCGGGACTAGCGGGAGGGATGAGCAGTTCTTC. The full variable domain, in which reference TRBV2 and TRBJ2-1 provide the parts outside the CDR3, is EPEVTQTPSHQVTQMGQEVILRCVPISNHLYFYWYRQILGQKVEFLVSFYNNEISEKSEIFDDQFSVERPDGSNFTLKIRSTKLEDSAMYFCASSAAGTSGRDEQFFGPGTRLTVL.

This clonotype came up many times. This chain links TRBV20-1 with TRBJ2-6; TRBD2 is a possible D gene (5 bases). The CDR3 extends over 13 amino acids. Trimming removed 5 bases at V and 4 bases at J, with 9 bases between. The germline CDR1 and CDR2 sequences are DFQATT and SNEGSKA (reference sequence). The CDR3 DNA is TGCAGTGCTGGAGGTACCGGGGCCAACGTCCTGACTTTC. This encodes CSAGGTGANVLTF.

This chain links TRBV12-3 or TRBV12-4 with TRBJ1-5, with TRBD1 identical over 10 bases. Trimming took 8 bases from V and 5 from J; bases not matched to a gene: 9. CDR3 length: 15 amino acids. CDR3 protein: CASGLQTGGDQPQHF. CDR3 DNA: TGTGCCAGCGGACTTCAGACAGGGGGCGATCAGCCCCAGCATTTT.

Ten or more counts support this clonotype. The gene calls are TRBV29-1 and TRBJ2-7; D may be TRBD1 (5 bases). This CDR3 has 14 residues. Germline CDR1 is SQVTM and CDR2 is ANQGSEA. V lost 6 bases and J lost 5, with 20 bases in between. The CDR3 loop is CSVLDTSRSDEQYF. The CDR3 DNA reads as TGCAGCGTCCTGGACACCTCTAGAAGCGACGAGCAGTACTTC.

This clonotype showed up many times. This chain uses TRBV2 with TRBJ2-2; 7 nucleotides line up with TRBD2. CDR3 length: 15 residues. With 4 bases clipped from V and 3 bases from J, the junction kept 5 bases outside the gene matches. Germline V gene data show CDR1 as SNHLY and CDR2 as FYNNEI. Here the CDR3 reads CASSGDYPYTGELFF. DNA of the CDR3: TGTGCCAGCAGTGGGGACTACCCATACACCGGGGAGCTGTTTTTT.

The rearrangement uses TRBV6-2 or TRBV6-3 and TRBJ1-5, with TRBD1 identical over 11 bases. Germline V gene lookup returns CDR1 MNHEY and CDR2 SVGEGT. V shed 6 bases, J shed 6 bases, and the junction held 4 bases outside the gene matches. CDR3 length: 14 residues. CDR3: CASRRTGGGQPQHF. The CDR3 bases are TGTGCCAGCAGGCGGACAGGGGGCGGTCAGCCCCAGCATTTT.

This clonotype appeared many times. The chain combines TRBV6-5 with TRBJ1-2, with a possible D match to TRBD1 (6 bases). Germline V gene sequence: CDR1 MNHEY, CDR2 SVGAGI. V was shortened by 6 bases and J by 3 bases, with 11 bases between the two germline ends. The CDR3 contains 13 residues. Here the CDR3 DNA reads TGTGCCAGCAGCCCTAGACAGGACTATGGCTACACCTTC. It translates to CASSPRQDYGYTF.

This clonotype was counted a few times. CDR3 region: CASTEPGQPQHF. The CDR3 DNA sequence: TGTGCCAGCACCGAGCCAGGGCAGCCCCAGCATTTT. This sequence joins TRBV6-2 or TRBV6-3 and TRBJ1-5; D possibly corresponds to TRBD1 (5 bases). Trimming cost V 7 bases and J 7 bases, with 11 bases left between them. The CDR3 has 12 residues. Germline values: CDR1 MNHEY, CDR2 SVGEGT.

Ten or more counts support this clonotype. The rearrangement joins TRBV5-5 to TRBJ2-3, with 13 bases matching TRBD2. Germline V gives CDR1 SGHKS, CDR2 YYEKEE (reference sequence). This CDR3 contains 20 residues. V shed 0 bases, J shed 6 bases, and the junction held 16 bases outside the gene matches. The CDR3 here is CASSLELAGGSFGWADTQYF. The CDR3 DNA follows: TGTGCCAGCAGCTTGGAACTAGCGGGGGGGTCGTTTGGGTGGGCGGATACGCAGTATTTT.

This clonotype has ten or more counts. V usage is TRBV11-1 and J usage is TRBJ2-7; tentative D call: TRBD1 (6 bases). This CDR3 spans 16 amino acids. Trimming stripped 6 bases from V and 4 bases from J, with 22 bases between. Germline V gene data show CDR1 as SGHAT and CDR2 as FQDESV (reference sequence). CDR3 region: CASSPNIVAGEYEQYF. The CDR3 DNA is TGTGCCAGCAGTCCAAATATTGTGGCAGGGGAGTACGAGCAGTACTTC.

CDR3 sequence: CSVEEGFGYTF. The CDR3, as DNA: TGCAGCGTCGAGGAGGGTTTTGGCTACACCTTC. The J gene is TRBJ1-2, the V gene TRBV29-1, with no clear D. The germline CDR1 and CDR2 sequences are SQVTM and ANQGSEA. The V end was cut by 6 bases, the J end by 7 bases, with 12 bases between. The CDR3 totals 11 residues.

There are many counts of this clonotype. Sequence at one end of the junction differs from germline and may be a read error. The chain recombines TRBV30 with TRBJ1-1, with a possible D match to TRBD1 (6 bases). The germline V gene has CDR1 GTSNPN and CDR2 SVGIG (reference sequence). This CDR3 is built from 12 residues. In DNA, the CDR3 is TGCGCCTGGAAGGGGGGCAGGGGATCAGCTTTCTTT. This gives the protein CAWKGGRGSAFF.

Only a few counts were recorded for this clonotype. The chain combines TRBV19 with TRBJ2-2; 10 bases match TRBD1. The germline CDR1 and CDR2 sequences are LNHDA and SQIVND (reference sequence). Trimming at V came to 5 bases and at J to 4 bases, leaving 7 bases not matched to a gene. The CDR3 has 16 residues. CDR3 loop: CASSLTGTGVTGELFF. Written as DNA, the CDR3 is TGTGCCAGTAGTCTGACCGGGACAGGGGTCACCGGGGAGCTGTTTTTT.

At least ten counts were recorded for this clonotype. The chain carries TRBV19 and TRBJ1-5, with D tentatively TRBD1 (6 bases). Germline V CDR1 and CDR2: LNHDA, SQIVND (reference sequence). This CDR3 has 13 residues. Trimming removed 3 bases from V and 6 bases from J, with 9 bases in between. The chain's CDR3 is CASSMGASQPQHF. In DNA, the CDR3 is TGTGCCAGTAGTATGGGGGCTAGTCAGCCCCAGCATTTT.

The CDR3 region is CASSHTGDQPQHF. CDR3 in DNA: TGTGCCAGCAGCCATACGGGGGATCAGCCCCAGCATTTT. V usage is TRBV6-1 and J usage is TRBJ1-5; D is perhaps TRBD1 (5 bases). Trimming removed 6 bases from V and 5 bases from J, with 11 bases in between. This CDR3 spans 13 amino acids. Germline V gene data show CDR1 as MNHNS and CDR2 as SASEGT.

The genes are TRBV30 and TRBJ1-5, with 7 bases aligning to TRBD1. Germline V gene lookup returns CDR1 GTSNPN and CDR2 SVGIG (reference sequence). This CDR3 spans 13 amino acids. The ends lost 8 bases at V and 2 bases at J; junction bases unmatched: 6. CDR3 protein: CATTGLRNQPQHF. The CDR3 bases are TGTGCCACGACAGGGTTACGCAATCAGCCCCAGCATTTT. The full variable domain, in which reference TRBV30 and TRBJ1-5 provide the parts outside the CDR3, is SQTIHQWPATLVQPVGSPLSLECTVEGTSNPNLYWYRQAAGRGLQLLFYSVGIGQISSEVPQNLSASRPQDRQFILSSKKLLLSDSGFYLCATTGLRNQPQHFGDGTRLSIL.

CDR3 in amino acids: CASSSRQGPGAFF. CDR3 DNA: TGTGCCAGCAGTTCACGACAGGGTCCTGGAGCTTTCTTT. The chain employs TRBV28 and TRBJ1-1; TRBD1 matches 7 bases. V gave up 4 bases and J gave up 10 bases; unmatched junction bases: 9. Germline V gene sequence: CDR1 MDHEN, CDR2 SYDVKM. The CDR3 spans 13 residues. The entire variable domain, with the rest obtained from reference TRBV28 and TRBJ1-1, is as follows: DVKVTQSSRYLVKRTGEKVFLECVQDMDHENMFWYRQDPGLGLRLIYFSYDVKMKEKGDIPEGYSVSREKKERFSLILESASTNQTSMYLCASSSRQGPGAFFGQGTRLTVV.

This clonotype was counted ten times or more. The chain uses TRBV20-1 and TRBJ1-2, with a possible D match to TRBD1 (5 bases). Trimming cost V 3 bases and J 8 bases, with 10 bases left between them. The CDR3 runs to 11 residues. The germline CDR1 and CDR2 sequences are DFQATT and SNEGSKA (reference sequence). The CDR3 sequence: CSASAGQGYTF. In nucleotides, the CDR3 is TGCAGTGCTAGTGCAGGGCAAGGCTACACCTTC.

Ten or more counts support this clonotype. This chain joins TRBV6-1 and TRBJ2-7, with 8 bases aligning to TRBD2. The V segment lost 6 bases and the J segment 0 bases; nucleotides outside the gene matches: 7. The CDR3 runs to 15 residues. CDR1 and CDR2 (germline): MNHNS, SASEGT. The CDR3 nucleotides are TGTGCCAGCAGACCCGGGAGGGCCAGCTCCTACGAGCAGTACTTC. It is translated as CASRPGRASSYEQYF.

This clonotype has at least ten counts. The rearrangement links TRBV2 to TRBJ2-5; no firm D call. The V end lost 2 bases, the J end lost 1 base, and 11 bases lay between the germline ends. The germline V gene has CDR1 SNHLY and CDR2 FYNNEI. The CDR3 contains 15 residues. The DNA for the CDR3 is TGTGCCAGCAGTGAAATTTGGGCAATCCAAGAGACCCAGTACTTC. Its translation is CASSEIWAIQETQYF.

The chain employs TRBV7-2 and TRBJ2-5; 7 bases are a match to TRBD2. The CDR3 is 15 residues long. Germline-derived CDR1 and CDR2 are SGHTA and FQGNSA. The ends lost 4 bases at V and 0 bases at J; junction bases unmatched: 5. The CDR3 region is CASSSGLGYQETQYF. Written as DNA, the CDR3 is TGTGCCAGCAGCTCTGGACTAGGGTACCAAGAGACCCAGTACTTC.

The sample holds many counts of this clonotype. The chain recombines TRBV10-2 with TRBJ2-7; TRBD2 agrees at 10 bases. After removal of 6 bases from V and 4 bases from J, the junction contained 9 bases not matched to a gene. CDR3 length: 15 amino acids. Per the germline V gene, CDR1 is WSHSY and CDR2 is SAAADI. The CDR3 loop is CASRAGTSVSYEQYF. Here the CDR3 DNA reads TGCGCCAGCAGAGCCGGGACTAGCGTGTCATACGAGCAGTACTTC.